Below, one T cell receptor beta chain is given with its context. What it binds is unknown. A multiplex PCR was run with 60 Vbeta primers and 13 Jbeta primers. Some clones are missing from TCRdb's copy, which holds only in-frame ones; the method was immunoSEQ multiplex PCR. This sample has roughly 160,000 clones, with 70% to 90% found just once. This sample is part of a study of cytomegalovirus exposure and HLA in healthy donors. Study findings and constraints: Most CMV-associated TCR beta chains were later found to appear HLA-restricted.

The trim removed 3 bases at V and 2 bases at J, leaving 3 bases unmatched. The length of the CDR3 is 14 residues. In germline, CDR1 is SGHTA, CDR2 FQGNSA. The chain links TRBV7-2 to TRBJ1-1; 7 positions agree with TRBD1. The TCR sequence derives from a man aged 25 to 40 in good health and CMV-seropositive. Sequenced: PBMCs. CDR3 DNA sequence: TGTGCCAGCAGCTTCAGGGGGTCCAACACTGAAGCTTTCTTT. As protein: CASSFRGSNTEAFF.